The next 27 T cell receptor beta chains were all read from a single sample in a study of CDR3 diversity in severe acne. TCRdb itself ran the PCR reads through MiXCR, one entry per CDR3 protein. Of some 85,000 distinct CDR3 sequences in the sample, around 50% were seen once. Input material: blood. Receptors originate from a male donor with severe acne vulgaris.

V usage is TRBV10-3 and J usage is TRBJ2-7, with D unclear. The ends were cut back, 0 bases at V and 2 bases at J, with 8 bases in the middle. The CDR3 is 14 residues long. Germline lookup yields CDR1 ENHRY and CDR2 SYGVKD. CDR3 loop: CAISESRSAYEQYF. Here the CDR3 DNA reads TGTGCCATCAGTGAGTCCCGGTCAGCCTACGAGCAGTACTTC.

The chain couples TRBV7-9 to TRBJ2-5, with D maybe TRBD1 (7 bases). V was pared by 5 bases and J by 5 bases, with 18 bases between. The CDR3 is made up of 15 amino acids. Germline values: CDR1 SEHNR, CDR2 FQNEAQ (reference sequence). The CDR3 loop is CASSVGGGGGETQYF. CDR3 sequence (DNA): TGTGCCAGCAGCGTAGGAGGAGGGGGCGGGGAGACCCAGTACTTC.

This clonotype was seen many times. This chain joins TRBV28 and TRBJ1-5, with a weak D call TRBD1 (5 bases). V lost 10 bases to trimming and J lost 4 bases, with 20 bases between them. This CDR3 contains 15 residues. The germline gives CDR1 MDHEN, CDR2 SYDVKM. This CDR3 reads CATRGSGLWNQPQHF. In DNA, the CDR3 is TGTGCCACCCGGGGGTCGGGACTCTGGAATCAGCCCCAGCATTTT.

The chain links TRBV10-3 to TRBJ2-2, with D possibly being TRBD1 (5 bases). V lost 10 bases and J 2 bases, leaving 14 bases between the germline ends. Germline V gives CDR1 ENHRY, CDR2 SYGVKD. There are 14 residues in the CDR3. CDR3 in amino acids: CATGRQLNTGELFF. The CDR3 coding sequence is TGTGCCACGGGTCGACAGCTAAACACCGGGGAGCTGTTTTTT.

The sample holds many counts of this clonotype. This rearrangement joins TRBV6-2 or TRBV6-3 to TRBJ2-3, with TRBD2 identical over 10 bases. CDR1 and CDR2 (germline): MNHEY, SVGEGT. The CDR3 runs 14 residues. The V segment lost 5 bases and the J segment 2 bases; nucleotides outside the gene matches: 1. CDR3 coding DNA: TGTGCCAGCAGTGGACTAGCGGCCACAGATACGCAGTATTTT. Encoded protein: CASSGLAATDTQYF.

Regarding this clonotype: A read error may explain this, as a much larger clone is one base away. CDR3 loop: CATNRGTGGLGTQYF. The CDR3 DNA reads TGTGCCACCAACCGAGGGACAGGGGGCTTGGGGACCCAGTACTTC. This sequence joins TRBV5-4 and TRBJ2-5; TRBD1 matches at 12 bases. Unmatched junction bases numbered 13, after V lost 9 bases and J lost 7 bases. The CDR3 extends over 15 amino acids. Germline V lookup: CDR1 SGHNT, CDR2 YYREEE (reference sequence).

This chain joins TRBV25-1 and TRBJ2-7; 9 nucleotides line up with TRBD2. The V segment lost 3 bases and the J segment 6 bases; nucleotides outside the gene matches: 12. Germline V CDR1 and CDR2: MGHDK, SYGVNS. This CDR3 is 16 amino acids long. CDR3 nucleotides: TGTGCCAGCAGTGACGCGAAGATAGGACTAGCGTTCGAGCAGTACTTC. Residues: CASSDAKIGLAFEQYF.

V is TRBV18 and J is TRBJ1-2; TRBD1 might be the D (5 bases). Deletions cut 6 bases from V and 7 bases from J, with 18 bases between. The germline gives CDR1 KGHSH, CDR2 LQKENI. This CDR3 has 14 amino acids. For the CDR3, the DNA is TGTGCCAGCTCCCCCTATAGCAGGGATGGTGGCTACACCTTC. It specifies CASSPYSRDGGYTF.

The V gene is TRBV4-2, the J gene TRBJ2-5; 14 bases are shared with TRBD2. Trimming at V came to 8 bases and at J to 2 bases, leaving 4 bases not matched to a gene. Germline CDR1 and CDR2: LGHNA and YNFKEQ. The CDR3 loop spans 15 amino acids. This CDR3 reads CASERLAGGQETQYF. The DNA of the CDR3 is TGTGCCAGCGAGAGACTAGCGGGAGGGCAAGAGACCCAGTACTTC.

This clonotype came up a few times. The chain couples TRBV6-4 to TRBJ2-3; D is uncertain. CDR3 length equals 13 residues. Trimming cost V 4 bases and J 0 bases, with 5 bases left between them. Germline CDR1 is MRHNA and CDR2 is SNTAGT. The CDR3 is CASSVRSTDTQYF. In nucleotides, the CDR3 is TGTGCCAGCAGTGTAAGGAGCACAGATACGCAGTATTTT.

The V gene is TRBV12-3 or TRBV12-4, the J gene TRBJ1-1; D may be TRBD1 (5 bases). This CDR3 is 14 amino acids long. Trimming left V 2 bases short and J 3 bases short, with 10 bases between. The CDR3 DNA reads TGTGCCAGCAGTTTACAGGGAATTTACACTGAAGCTTTCTTT. Residues: CASSLQGIYTEAFF.

This clonotype was counted a few times. The V and J genes are TRBV5-1 and TRBJ2-7; 8 nucleotides match TRBD1. Germline assignment: CDR1 SGHRS and CDR2 YFSETQ. The V segment lost 3 bases and the J segment 5 bases; nucleotides outside the gene matches: 7. This CDR3 is built from 14 residues. The CDR3, as DNA: TGCGCCAGCAGCTGGCGGACAGGGATTGACGAGCAGTACTTC. Protein: CASSWRTGIDEQYF.

This clonotype was seen many times. The chain combines TRBV4-2 with TRBJ2-7, with D perhaps matching TRBD2 (6 bases). The CDR3 spans 14 residues. The germline V and J ends were trimmed by 0 bases and 4 bases, with 10 bases remaining between them. Germline V lookup: CDR1 LGHNA, CDR2 YNFKEQ. This CDR3 reads CASSQDSSGYEQYF. The CDR3 coding sequence is TGTGCCAGCAGCCAAGATTCGAGCGGGTACGAGCAGTACTTC.

This sequence joins TRBV25-1 and TRBJ1-2, with a tentative D call TRBD1 (5 bases). CDR3 length equals 13 residues. Trimming pared 1 base from V and 3 bases from J, leaving 6 bases between. The germline gives CDR1 MGHDK, CDR2 SYGVNS. The CDR3 DNA is TGTGCCAGCAGTGAATGGGGGTACTATGGCTACACCTTC. Protein: CASSEWGYYGYTF.

This clonotype came up a few times. This rearrangement joins TRBV2 to TRBJ1-2; the D gene is possibly TRBD1 (5 bases). Germline CDR1 reads SNHLY; CDR2 reads FYNNEI. This CDR3 is built from 13 residues. V lost 5 bases to trimming and J lost 4 bases, with 11 bases between them. This CDR3 is CASSLSGFYGYTF. CDR3 DNA sequence: TGTGCCAGCAGTTTGTCAGGGTTCTATGGCTACACCTTC. Filled out from reference TRBV2 and TRBJ1-2, the complete variable domain reads EPEVTQTPSHQVTQMGQEVILRCVPISNHLYFYWYRQILGQKVEFLVSFYNNEISEKSEIFDDQFSVERPDGSNFTLKIRSTKLEDSAMYFCASSLSGFYGYTFGSGTRLTVV.

This clonotype has a count of ten or more. V gene TRBV10-3 combines with J gene TRBJ2-7; a possible D gene is TRBD2 (6 bases). This CDR3 is built from 12 residues. CDR1 and CDR2 (germline): ENHRY, SYGVKD. Between the trimmed V and J ends, which lost 4 bases and 7 bases, there was a span of 11 bases. The chain's CDR3 is CAISGGRGEQYF. The CDR3 DNA reads as TGTGCCATCAGTGGGGGACGGGGGGAGCAGTACTTC.

The rearrangement links TRBV4-3 to TRBJ2-7; D is perhaps TRBD2 (6 bases). The V gene lost 1 base and the J gene lost 2 bases, with 12 bases spanning the gap. The CDR3 totals 15 residues. Germline CDR1 reads LGHNA; CDR2 reads YSLEER. CDR3 nucleotides: TGCGCCAGCAGCCAAGGGACTAACGGAACCTACGAGCAGTACTTC. Protein: CASSQGTNGTYEQYF.

At least ten counts were recorded for this clonotype. The CDR3 spells CASSLVGQGADTQYF. The CDR3 nucleotides are TGCGCCAGCAGCTTGGTCGGACAGGGAGCAGATACGCAGTATTTT. This chain links TRBV5-1 with TRBJ2-3; 8 nucleotides line up with TRBD1. In germline, CDR1 is SGHRS, CDR2 YFSETQ. J lost 4 bases, V lost 0 bases, and 4 bases had no gene match. There are 15 residues in the CDR3.

This rearrangement joins TRBV12-5 to TRBJ1-3, with 7 nucleotides matching TRBD1. This CDR3 has 15 amino acids. V gave up 6 bases and J gave up 4 bases; unmatched junction bases: 9. Looked up from germline, CDR1 is LGHNT and CDR2 is FRNRAP. The CDR3 DNA reads TGTGCTAGTGGGGAACACAGGGGATCAGGAAACACCATATATTTT. As protein: CASGEHRGSGNTIYF.

This clonotype has a count of ten or more. The chain recombines TRBV18 with TRBJ2-5; D is unresolved. The germline V and J ends were trimmed by 6 bases and 11 bases, with 16 bases remaining between them. The CDR3 runs 12 residues. Germline CDR1 reads KGHSH; CDR2 reads LQKENI. CDR3 protein: CASSAAGLGQYF. CDR3 nucleotides: TGTGCCAGCTCCGCCGCAGGTCTAGGGCAGTACTTC.

The V gene is TRBV20-1, the J gene TRBJ2-1; the match to TRBD2 covers 9 bases. This CDR3 region has 14 residues. Germline CDR1 DFQATT, CDR2 SNEGSKA (reference sequence). The CDR3 DNA reads TGCAGAGTGGCTAGCGGGGACTCCTACAATGAGCAGTTCTTC. As protein: CRVASGDSYNEQFF.

As regards this clonotype: Mismatch with germline at one junction end may stem from a read error. The chain links TRBV10-3 to TRBJ2-7; D not resolved. This CDR3 is built from 14 residues. CDR1 is ENHRY, CDR2 SYGVKD, per germline. CDR3 DNA sequence: TGTGCCAGCAGTTTGTTTCAGGACCGGCGAGAGCAGTACTTC. Encoded protein: CASSLFQDRREQYF.

V is TRBV7-8 and J is TRBJ2-5, with D possibly matching TRBD1 (5 bases). The V gene lost 0 bases and the J gene lost 3 bases, with 5 bases spanning the gap. CDR1 and CDR2 (germline): SGHVS, FQNEAQ. This CDR3 comprises 13 residues. CDR3 in DNA: TGTGCCAGCAGCTTAGCCAGGGAAGAGACCCAGTACTTC. Protein product: CASSLAREETQYF.

The chain recombines TRBV25-1 with TRBJ1-4; no firm D call. V dropped 0 bases and J dropped 5 bases, with 7 bases sitting between them. The germline V gene encodes CDR1 MGHDK and CDR2 SYGVNS. The CDR3 length is 14 residues. The CDR3 nucleotides are TGTGCCAGCAGTGAATATTGGAACAATGAAAAACTGTTTTTT. Translated: CASSEYWNNEKLFF.

Details on this clonotype: Sequence at one end of the junction differs from germline and may be a read error. The chain recombines TRBV5-1 with TRBJ2-1; possible D gene TRBD2, 5 bases. The CDR3 is 16 residues long. Germline CDR1 and CDR2: SGHRS and YFSETQ. CDR3 DNA sequence: TGCGCCAGCAGTCTCGGGATGGGCCAGGTGTCCAATGAGCGGTTCTTC. Residues: CASSLGMGQVSNERFF.

This sequence joins TRBV6-5 and TRBJ2-7; TRBD1 matches at 7 bases. Germline V gene lookup returns CDR1 MNHEY and CDR2 SVGAGI. CDR3 length: 15 amino acids. With V trimmed by 6 bases and J by 4 bases, 12 bases remained unmatched. CDR3 sequence: CASSRDRDPYYEQYF. DNA for the CDR3: TGTGCCAGCAGCCGGGACAGAGACCCTTATTACGAGCAGTACTTC.

This clonotype was counted many times. The genes are TRBV20-1 and TRBJ1-1, with D perhaps TRBD1 (6 bases). Germline loops: CDR1 DFQATT, CDR2 SNEGSKA (reference sequence). The V gene lost 7 bases and the J gene lost 11 bases, with 17 bases spanning the gap. This CDR3 is 11 amino acids long. CDR3 residues: CSEEQGGVAFF. The CDR3, as DNA: TGCAGTGAGGAACAGGGTGGCGTGGCTTTCTTT.